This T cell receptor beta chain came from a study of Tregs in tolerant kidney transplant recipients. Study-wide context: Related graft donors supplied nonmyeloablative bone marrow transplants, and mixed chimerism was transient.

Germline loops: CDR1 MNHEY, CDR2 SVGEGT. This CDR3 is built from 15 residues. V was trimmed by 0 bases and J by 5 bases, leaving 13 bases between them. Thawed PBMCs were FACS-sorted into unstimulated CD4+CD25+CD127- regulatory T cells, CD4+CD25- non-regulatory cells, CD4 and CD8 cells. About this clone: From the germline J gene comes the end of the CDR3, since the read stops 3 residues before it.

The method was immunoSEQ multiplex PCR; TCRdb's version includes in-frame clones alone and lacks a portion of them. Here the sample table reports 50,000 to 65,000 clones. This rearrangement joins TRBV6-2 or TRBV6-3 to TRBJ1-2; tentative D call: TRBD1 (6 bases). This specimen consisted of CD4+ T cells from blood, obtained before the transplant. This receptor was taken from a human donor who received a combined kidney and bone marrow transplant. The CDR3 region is CASSYSRGAGYGYTF. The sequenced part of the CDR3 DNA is TGTGCCAGCAGTTACTCGCGGGGGGCAGGATATGGC.